The TCR beta chain under discussion was sequenced for a study of control samples from healthy donors and cancer patients. Using immunoSEQ multiplex PCR, the repertoire was profiled, and TCRdb retains in-frame clones only, with some absent. This sample yields 75,000 to 95,000 clones, of which about nine tenths are seen a single time; about 4% belongs to the top ten. This CDR3 spans 13 amino acids. Germline V CDR1 and CDR2: SNHLY, FYNNEI. Trimming stripped 4 bases from V and 1 base from J, with 7 bases between. The sequence came from a woman under 30 in good health. The chain joins TRBV2 to TRBJ1-1, with D unresolved. Sequencing was performed on blood. Here the CDR3 DNA reads TGTGCCAGCAGTGTGGCGGAGAACACTGAAGCTTTCTTT. As protein: CASSVAENTEAFF.